A selection of T cell receptor beta chains follows, all from one sample in a study of T-cell memory formation after mild COVID-19. MiXCR, run by TCRdb on the 5' RACE reads, gives a single entry per CDR3 protein. The data contain hundreds of thousands of distinct CDR3 sequences, around a quarter of them seen just once; the ten biggest clones take up under 15%. Sequencing was performed on PBMCs or a T cell subset sorted from them (not recorded which). The receptors originated from an adult woman who had mild COVID-19 (a few samples of this study predate the infection). Cell type and time point are not known. CDR3s include the opening cysteine and the closing phenylalanine or tryptophan. Each record gives: V gene, clone size, D gene, J gene, CDR3 protein, CDR3 DNA. A D gene is named only where the DNA matches it firmly. Clone size, where shown, is once, few, many, or a class for clones that have expanded.

V gene: TRBV11-3; clone size: NA; D gene: TRBD1; J gene: TRBJ2-7; CDR3 protein: CASSPPGGSHEQYF; CDR3 DNA: TGTGCCAGCAGCCCCCCAGGGGGTTCCCACGAGCAGTACTTC
V gene: TRBV3-1; clone size: NA; D gene: TRBD2; J gene: TRBJ2-1; CDR3 protein: CASSWEGSGTYNEQFF; CDR3 DNA: TGTGCCAGCAGCTGGGAGGGTAGCGGAACCTACAATGAGCAGTTCTTC
V gene: TRBV6-1; clone size: NA; D gene: NA; J gene: TRBJ1-2; CDR3 protein: CATVDRNPYGYTF; CDR3 DNA: TGTGCCACCGTGGACAGAAACCCCTATGGCTACACCTTC
V gene: TRBV20-1; clone size: few; D gene: NA; J gene: TRBJ1-1; CDR3 protein: CSARDGGRPEAFF; CDR3 DNA: TGCAGTGCTAGAGATGGAGGGAGGCCTGAAGCTTTCTTT
V gene: TRBV3-1; clone size: few; D gene: NA; J gene: TRBJ2-7; CDR3 protein: CASSQSGYEQYF; CDR3 DNA: TGTGCCAGCAGCCAATCAGGGTACGAGCAGTACTTC
V gene: TRBV3-1; clone size: few; D gene: TRBD1; J gene: TRBJ2-3; CDR3 protein: CASRDRGNTDTQYF; CDR3 DNA: TGTGCCAGCAGGGACAGGGGAAACACAGATACGCAGTATTTT
V gene: TRBV7-9; clone size: NA; D gene: NA; J gene: TRBJ2-1; CDR3 protein: CASSFRGRGQSDNEQFF; CDR3 DNA: TGTGCCAGCAGCTTCCGGGGTCGGGGGCAGTCGGACAATGAGCAGTTCTTC
V gene: TRBV4-2; clone size: NA; D gene: NA; J gene: TRBJ1-2; CDR3 protein: CASSQDRGTAYGYTF; CDR3 DNA: TGTGCCAGCAGCCAAGATAGGGGGACTGCCTATGGCTACACCTTC
V gene: TRBV24-1; clone size: NA; D gene: NA; J gene: TRBJ2-7; CDR3 protein: CATSDSGRSPGEQYF; CDR3 DNA: TGTGCCACCAGTGATTCCGGCCGCTCTCCGGGCGAGCAGTACTTC
V gene: TRBV6-5; clone size: few; D gene: NA; J gene: TRBJ2-1; CDR3 protein: CASTRDPRYNEQFF; CDR3 DNA: TGTGCCAGCACACGGGACCCCCGGTACAATGAGCAGTTCTTC
V gene: TRBV9; clone size: NA; D gene: NA; J gene: TRBJ2-1; CDR3 protein: CASSVEEAVTNEQFF; CDR3 DNA: TGTGCCAGCAGCGTAGAGGAAGCGGTGACCAATGAGCAGTTCTTC
V gene: TRBV29-1; clone size: NA; D gene: NA; J gene: TRBJ2-1; CDR3 protein: CSVEEGQGTINEQFF; CDR3 DNA: TGCAGCGTTGAAGAAGGGCAGGGCACGATCAATGAGCAGTTCTTC
V gene: TRBV4-2; clone size: few; D gene: TRBD2; J gene: TRBJ2-7; CDR3 protein: CASTGLAGGGSYEQYF; CDR3 DNA: TGTGCCAGCACTGGACTAGCGGGGGGCGGCTCCTACGAGCAGTACTTC
V gene: TRBV4-2; clone size: few; D gene: NA; J gene: TRBJ2-3; CDR3 protein: CASSQEASGGTDTQYF; CDR3 DNA: TGTGCCAGCAGCCAAGAAGCGAGCGGAGGCACAGATACGCAGTATTTT
V gene: TRBV4-3; clone size: few; D gene: NA; J gene: TRBJ2-1; CDR3 protein: CASSQEGFSYNEQFF; CDR3 DNA: TGCGCCAGCAGCCAAGAAGGCTTCTCCTACAATGAGCAGTTCTTC
V gene: TRBV5-4; clone size: NA; D gene: NA; J gene: TRBJ2-5; CDR3 protein: CASSSKGDGETQYF; CDR3 DNA: TGTGCCAGCAGCTCAAAGGGGGATGGAGAGACCCAGTACTTC
V gene: TRBV24-1; clone size: few; D gene: TRBD1; J gene: TRBJ2-1; CDR3 protein: CATSDPDRGLGNEQFF; CDR3 DNA: TGTGCCACCAGTGACCCCGACAGGGGGTTGGGCAATGAGCAGTTCTTC
V gene: TRBV4-1; clone size: few; D gene: NA; J gene: TRBJ2-7; CDR3 protein: CASSQGVFRRNYEQYF; CDR3 DNA: TGCGCCAGCAGCCAAGGGGTCTTCAGGAGAAACTACGAGCAGTACTTC
V gene: TRBV11-2; clone size: NA; D gene: TRBD1; J gene: TRBJ2-7; CDR3 protein: CASSRDRGNYEQYF; CDR3 DNA: TGTGCCAGCAGCCGGGACAGGGGGAACTACGAGCAGTACTTC
V gene: TRBV7-9; clone size: NA; D gene: TRBD2; J gene: TRBJ2-7; CDR3 protein: CASSALPSGDTYEQYF; CDR3 DNA: TGTGCCAGCAGCGCCCTTCCTAGCGGGGATACCTACGAGCAGTACTTC
V gene: TRBV9; clone size: few; D gene: NA; J gene: TRBJ2-5; CDR3 protein: CASSVENGFRETQYF; CDR3 DNA: TGTGCCAGCAGCGTAGAGAACGGGTTCAGGGAGACCCAGTACTTC
V gene: TRBV7-9; clone size: NA; D gene: TRBD2; J gene: TRBJ2-1; CDR3 protein: CASSPREGGVSYNEQFF; CDR3 DNA: TGTGCCAGCAGCCCCAGGGAGGGTGGGGTCTCCTACAATGAGCAGTTCTTC
V gene: TRBV12-3/TRBV12-4; clone size: few; D gene: NA; J gene: TRBJ2-4; CDR3 protein: CASSLSGKGWGVDSIQYF; CDR3 DNA: TGTGCCAGCAGTTTAAGCGGCAAGGGATGGGGGGTTGATTCCATTCAGTACTTC
V gene: TRBV6-5; clone size: few; D gene: NA; J gene: TRBJ2-1; CDR3 protein: CASTAQGTNEQFF; CDR3 DNA: TGTGCCAGCACGGCCCAAGGGACGAATGAGCAGTTCTTC
V gene: TRBV23-1; clone size: few; D gene: TRBD1; J gene: TRBJ1-1; CDR3 protein: CASSQRTGGGERNTEAFF; CDR3 DNA: TGCGCCAGCAGTCAGAGGACAGGGGGCGGCGAGCGGAACACTGAAGCTTTCTTT
V gene: TRBV7-9; clone size: NA; D gene: NA; J gene: TRBJ2-3; CDR3 protein: CASSTAEEGWADTQYF; CDR3 DNA: TGTGCCAGCAGCACGGCGGAGGAGGGATGGGCAGATACGCAGTATTTT
V gene: TRBV4-1; clone size: NA; D gene: NA; J gene: TRBJ2-7; CDR3 protein: CASSQEGGVGEQYF; CDR3 DNA: TGCGCCAGCAGCCAAGAAGGGGGGGTCGGGGAGCAGTACTTC
V gene: TRBV6-6; clone size: NA; D gene: TRBD2; J gene: TRBJ2-3; CDR3 protein: CASSYLRLAGVGDTQYF; CDR3 DNA: TGTGCCAGCAGTTACCTTAGACTAGCGGGAGTGGGAGATACGCAGTATTTT
V gene: TRBV7-8; clone size: few; D gene: NA; J gene: TRBJ2-1; CDR3 protein: CASSLAAYGYQPALF; CDR3 DNA: TGTGCCAGCAGCTTAGCCGCATACGGCTATCAACCCGCGCTCTTC
V gene: TRBV30; clone size: NA; D gene: TRBD1; J gene: TRBJ2-7; CDR3 protein: CAWRGQDSYEQYF; CDR3 DNA: TGTGCCTGGAGGGGACAGGACTCCTACGAGCAGTACTTC
V gene: TRBV20-1; clone size: NA; D gene: TRBD2; J gene: TRBJ2-1; CDR3 protein: CSAREAGGPNEQFF; CDR3 DNA: TGCAGTGCGCGAGAGGCGGGAGGGCCCAATGAGCAGTTCTTC
V gene: TRBV10-3; clone size: NA; D gene: NA; J gene: TRBJ2-7; CDR3 protein: CAISEYDRPYEQYF; CDR3 DNA: TGTGCCATCAGTGAGTACGACAGGCCCTACGAGCAGTACTTC
V gene: TRBV11-2; clone size: NA; D gene: NA; J gene: TRBJ2-7; CDR3 protein: CASSLEAQGSYEQYF; CDR3 DNA: TGTGCCAGCAGCTTAGAGGCACAGGGCTCCTACGAGCAGTACTTC
V gene: TRBV27; clone size: few; D gene: NA; J gene: TRBJ2-7; CDR3 protein: CASSLLGGGSSEQYF; CDR3 DNA: TGTGCCAGCAGTCTTCTGGGGGGCGGTTCCAGCGAGCAGTACTTC
V gene: TRBV4-3; clone size: NA; D gene: NA; J gene: TRBJ1-4; CDR3 protein: CASSQRQYEKLFF; CDR3 DNA: TGCGCCAGCAGCCAGAGACAGTACGAAAAACTGTTTTTT
V gene: TRBV7-6; clone size: many; D gene: NA; J gene: TRBJ2-2; CDR3 protein: CASSPRTDNTGELFF; CDR3 DNA: TGTGCCAGCAGCCCTCGGACTGACAACACCGGGGAGCTGTTTTTT
V gene: TRBV6-5; clone size: NA; D gene: TRBD1; J gene: TRBJ2-1; CDR3 protein: CASSTYPGQVNNEQFF; CDR3 DNA: TGTGCCAGCAGCACATATCCGGGACAGGTTAACAATGAGCAGTTCTTC
V gene: TRBV29-1; clone size: NA; D gene: NA; J gene: TRBJ2-7; CDR3 protein: CSVRRGGSPEQYF; CDR3 DNA: TGCAGCGTCCGGAGGGGGGGATCCCCCGAGCAGTACTTC
V gene: TRBV5-4; clone size: once; D gene: NA; J gene: TRBJ2-7; CDR3 protein: CASSADSGPTFPRNF; CDR3 DNA: TGTGCCAGCAGCGCCGATTCAGGCCCGACATTCCCCCGAAACTTC
V gene: TRBV30; clone size: many; D gene: TRBD1; J gene: TRBJ1-5; CDR3 protein: CAWAGTGNQPQHF; CDR3 DNA: TGTGCCTGGGCCGGGACAGGCAATCAGCCCCAGCATTTT
V gene: TRBV10-3; clone size: NA; D gene: TRBD2; J gene: TRBJ2-1; CDR3 protein: CAIKASGYNEQFF; CDR3 DNA: TGTGCCATCAAGGCTAGCGGGTACAATGAGCAGTTCTTC
V gene: TRBV24-1; clone size: NA; D gene: TRBD2; J gene: TRBJ2-1; CDR3 protein: CATSEGGLATYNEQFF; CDR3 DNA: TGTGCCACCAGTGAGGGCGGACTAGCAACCTACAATGAGCAGTTCTTC
V gene: TRBV14; clone size: NA; D gene: NA; J gene: TRBJ2-1; CDR3 protein: CASSQVETIKNEQFF; CDR3 DNA: TGTGCCAGCAGCCAAGTCGAGACTATCAAGAATGAGCAGTTCTTC
V gene: TRBV5-1; clone size: NA; D gene: NA; J gene: TRBJ1-4; CDR3 protein: CASSPTPFRDTDIATNEKLFF; CDR3 DNA: TGCGCCAGCAGCCCTACCCCCTTCCGGGACACGGACATTGCAACTAATGAAAAACTGTTTTTT
V gene: TRBV12-3/TRBV12-4; clone size: NA; D gene: TRBD2; J gene: TRBJ2-1; CDR3 protein: CASSTAGGLHNEQFF; CDR3 DNA: TGTGCCAGCAGCACAGCGGGGGGCCTCCACAATGAGCAGTTCTTC
V gene: TRBV5-1; clone size: NA; D gene: NA; J gene: TRBJ2-5; CDR3 protein: CASSARGGNAETQYF; CDR3 DNA: TGCGCCAGCAGCGCACGAGGAGGGAACGCAGAGACCCAGTACTTC
V gene: TRBV6-1; clone size: few; D gene: NA; J gene: TRBJ2-1; CDR3 protein: CASSEEVGQGSRQFF; CDR3 DNA: TGTGCCAGCAGTGAAGAAGTAGGGCAGGGGTCTAGGCAGTTCTTC
V gene: TRBV4-1; clone size: NA; D gene: NA; J gene: TRBJ2-7; CDR3 protein: CASSQGSQGRSYEQYF; CDR3 DNA: TGCGCCAGCAGCCAAGGTTCTCAGGGCCGCTCCTACGAGCAGTACTTC
V gene: TRBV27; clone size: many; D gene: NA; J gene: TRBJ2-1; CDR3 protein: CASSLSSYNEQFF; CDR3 DNA: TGTGCCAGCAGCTTAAGCTCCTACAATGAGCAGTTCTTC
V gene: TRBV6-6; clone size: NA; D gene: NA; J gene: TRBJ2-3; CDR3 protein: CASSYPQTAGGAPDTQYF; CDR3 DNA: TGTGCCAGCAGTTACCCCCAGACAGCTGGGGGGGCCCCAGATACGCAGTATTTT
V gene: TRBV7-9; clone size: NA; D gene: TRBD1; J gene: TRBJ2-7; CDR3 protein: CASSTTDPTRTGAYEQYF; CDR3 DNA: TGTGCCAGCAGCACAACCGACCCCACGAGGACAGGGGCCTACGAGCAGTACTTC
V gene: TRBV3-1; clone size: few; D gene: NA; J gene: TRBJ2-3; CDR3 protein: CASSQDMRYADTQYF; CDR3 DNA: TGTGCCAGCAGCCAAGATATGAGGTATGCAGATACGCAGTATTTT
V gene: TRBV12-3/TRBV12-4; clone size: NA; D gene: NA; J gene: TRBJ2-3; CDR3 protein: CASSLRSPPTDPRRTQYF; CDR3 DNA: TGTGCCAGCAGTTTACGGTCTCCCCCGACCGACCCACGTCGTACGCAGTATTTT
V gene: TRBV4-2; clone size: NA; D gene: TRBD1; J gene: TRBJ2-7; CDR3 protein: CASSQTTDRAYEQYF; CDR3 DNA: TGTGCCAGCAGCCAAACTACTGACAGGGCCTACGAGCAGTACTTC
V gene: TRBV7-2; clone size: few; D gene: NA; J gene: TRBJ2-2; CDR3 protein: CASSFYRELFF; CDR3 DNA: TGTGCCAGCAGCTTTTATCGGGAGCTGTTTTTT
V gene: TRBV9; clone size: NA; D gene: NA; J gene: TRBJ2-7; CDR3 protein: CASSVVWLGQPYEQYF; CDR3 DNA: TGTGCCAGCAGCGTAGTTTGGTTAGGGCAGCCCTACGAGCAGTACTTC
V gene: TRBV2; clone size: NA; D gene: NA; J gene: TRBJ2-7; CDR3 protein: CASKTEGFYEQYF; CDR3 DNA: TGTGCCAGCAAGACAGAGGGGTTCTACGAGCAGTACTTC